This entry features one T cell receptor (beta chain) sequence. The study drew donors from healthy Caucasian individuals in Russia aged roughly 6 to 100. The data stem from a study of blood T cells in healthy people across ages. The V gene lost 3 bases and the J gene lost 3 bases, with 9 bases spanning the gap. CDR3 length: 14 residues. Germline V gene sequence: CDR1 MNHEY, CDR2 SVGAGI. Then a second PCR, running roughly 7 to 11 cycles, was carried out with a sample-barcoded 5' primer and a J-beta primer mix. TCRdb passed the 5' RACE reads through MiXCR, listing each CDR3 protein once. The sample has over a million distinct CDR3 sequences; almost 25% are singletons. The same specimen was also included in a second study, on T cells of mothers and their children.

The sample comprised blood. The sequence was collected from a girl aged 2 to 9 in good health. The chain links TRBV6-5 to TRBJ2-1, with no clear D. This CDR3 reads CASSYFAGYNEQFF. CDR3 bases: TGTGCCAGCAGTTATTTCGCTGGCTACAATGAGCAGTTCTTC.